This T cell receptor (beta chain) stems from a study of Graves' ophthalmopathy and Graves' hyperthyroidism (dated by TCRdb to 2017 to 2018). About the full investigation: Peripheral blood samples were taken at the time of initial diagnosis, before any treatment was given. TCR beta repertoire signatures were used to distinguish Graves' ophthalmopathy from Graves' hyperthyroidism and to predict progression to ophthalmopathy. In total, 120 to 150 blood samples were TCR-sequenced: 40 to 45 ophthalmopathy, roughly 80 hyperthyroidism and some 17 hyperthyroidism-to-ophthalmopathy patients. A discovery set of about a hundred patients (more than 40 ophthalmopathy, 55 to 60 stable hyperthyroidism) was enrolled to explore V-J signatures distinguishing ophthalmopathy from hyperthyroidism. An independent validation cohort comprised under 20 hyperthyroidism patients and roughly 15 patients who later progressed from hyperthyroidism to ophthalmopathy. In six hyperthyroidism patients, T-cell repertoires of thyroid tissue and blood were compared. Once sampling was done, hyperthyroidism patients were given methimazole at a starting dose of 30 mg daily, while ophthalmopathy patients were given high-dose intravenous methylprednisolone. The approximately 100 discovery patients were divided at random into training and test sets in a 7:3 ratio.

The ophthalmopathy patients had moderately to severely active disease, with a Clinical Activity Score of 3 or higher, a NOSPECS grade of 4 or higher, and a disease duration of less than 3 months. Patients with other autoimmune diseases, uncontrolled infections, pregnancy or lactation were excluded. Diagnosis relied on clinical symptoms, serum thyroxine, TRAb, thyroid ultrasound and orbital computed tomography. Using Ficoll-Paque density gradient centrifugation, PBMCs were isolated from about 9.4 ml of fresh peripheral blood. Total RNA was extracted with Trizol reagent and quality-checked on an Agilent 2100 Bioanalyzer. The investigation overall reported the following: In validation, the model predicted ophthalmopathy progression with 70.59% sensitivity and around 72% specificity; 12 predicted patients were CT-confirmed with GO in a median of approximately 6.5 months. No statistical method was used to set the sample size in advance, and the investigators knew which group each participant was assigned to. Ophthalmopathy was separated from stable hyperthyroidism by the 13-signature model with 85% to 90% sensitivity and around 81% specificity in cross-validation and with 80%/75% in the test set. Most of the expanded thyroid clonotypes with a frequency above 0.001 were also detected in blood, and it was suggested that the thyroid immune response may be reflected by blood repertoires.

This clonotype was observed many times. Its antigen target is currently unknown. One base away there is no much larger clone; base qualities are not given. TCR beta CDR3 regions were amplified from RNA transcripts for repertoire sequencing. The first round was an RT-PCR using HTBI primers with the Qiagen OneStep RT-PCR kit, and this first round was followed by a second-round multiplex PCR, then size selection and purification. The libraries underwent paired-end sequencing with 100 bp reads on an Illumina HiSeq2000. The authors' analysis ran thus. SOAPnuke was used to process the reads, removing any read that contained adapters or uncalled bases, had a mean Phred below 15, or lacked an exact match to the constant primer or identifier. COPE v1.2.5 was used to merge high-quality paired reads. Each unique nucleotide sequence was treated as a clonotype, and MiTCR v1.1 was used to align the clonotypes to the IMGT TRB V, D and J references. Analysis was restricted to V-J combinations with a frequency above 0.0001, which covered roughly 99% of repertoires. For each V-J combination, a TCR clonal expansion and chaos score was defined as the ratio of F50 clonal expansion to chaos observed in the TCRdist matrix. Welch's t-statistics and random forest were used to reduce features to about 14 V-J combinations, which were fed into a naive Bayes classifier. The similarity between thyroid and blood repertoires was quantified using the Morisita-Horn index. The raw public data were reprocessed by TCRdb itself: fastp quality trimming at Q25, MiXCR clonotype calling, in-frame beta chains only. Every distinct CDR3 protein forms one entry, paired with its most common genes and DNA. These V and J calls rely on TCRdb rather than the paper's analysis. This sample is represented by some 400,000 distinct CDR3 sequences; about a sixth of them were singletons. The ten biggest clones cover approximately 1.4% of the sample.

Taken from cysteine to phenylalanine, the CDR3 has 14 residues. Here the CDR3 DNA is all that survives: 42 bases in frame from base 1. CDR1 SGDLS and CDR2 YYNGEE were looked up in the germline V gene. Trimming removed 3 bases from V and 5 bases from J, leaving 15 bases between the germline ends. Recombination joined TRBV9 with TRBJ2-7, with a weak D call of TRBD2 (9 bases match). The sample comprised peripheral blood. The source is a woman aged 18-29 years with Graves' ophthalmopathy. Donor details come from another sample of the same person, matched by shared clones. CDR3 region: CASSGLAGQDEQYF. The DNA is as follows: TGTGCCAGCAGCGGGCTAGCGGGACAGGACGAGCAGTACTTC.